The rows below give T cell receptor beta chains drawn from one sample of a study of T cell repertoires in cytomegalovirus infection. TCRdb reanalysed the reads using MiXCR and keeps one entry per CDR3 protein. The profile covers about 700,000 distinct CDR3 sequences, with around 31% appearing a single time and 15% to 20% taken by the ten largest. No antigen has been identified for these receptors. The input for sequencing was cultured PBMCs, taken from culture after CMV antigen stimulation. The receptor source for this set is a human donor in good health (CMV status not recorded). Some clones in this sample may be carry-over from other donors' samples. CDR3s include the opening cysteine and the closing phenylalanine or tryptophan. The order of the fields is V gene, clone size, J gene, D gene, CDR3 protein, CDR3 DNA. A D gene is named only where the DNA matches it firmly. Size tells how often a clone was seen (once, few, many) or the class of an expanded clone, and some rows leave it out.

>TRBV20-1|.|TRBJ1-1|TRBD1
CSARGDRAPEAFF
TGCAGTGCTAGGGGGGACAGGGCTCCCGAAGCTTTCTTT
>TRBV7-9|few|TRBJ2-1|.
CASSPRRGKMNEQFF
TGTGCCAGCAGTCCTAGGAGGGGTAAGATGAATGAGCAGTTCTTC
>TRBV7-8|few|TRBJ2-5|.
CASSLATQGQETQYF
TGTGCCAGCAGCTTAGCGACTCAAGGCCAAGAGACCCAGTACTTC
>TRBV7-2|many|TRBJ1-1|.
CASSHRHLNTEAFF
TGTGCCAGCAGCCACAGGCATCTGAACACTGAAGCTTTCTTT
>TRBV20-1|.|TRBJ1-6|TRBD1
CSAKPGQGSLAPLHF
TGCAGTGCCAAACCGGGACAGGGGTCCCTAGCACCCCTCCACTTT
>TRBV11-3|.|TRBJ2-2|.
CASSSLRGTGELFF
TGTGCCAGCAGCTCGCTACGGGGAACCGGGGAGCTGTTTTTT
>TRBV7-6|many|TRBJ2-6|.
CASSLEPNGANVLTF
TGTGCCAGCAGCTTAGAACCCAATGGGGCCAACGTCCTGACTTTC
>TRBV6-5|.|TRBJ1-2|TRBD1
CASTPRWDSHYGYTF
TGTGCCAGCACCCCCCGTTGGGACAGCCACTATGGCTACACCTTC
>TRBV7-9|.|TRBJ1-5|TRBD1
CASSPGTGDKDQPQHF
TGTGCCAGCAGCCCGGGGACAGGGGATAAGGATCAGCCCCAGCATTTT
>TRBV19|few|TRBJ2-4|.
CASSIGGDIQYF
TGTGCCAGTAGTATTGGGGGAGACATTCAGTACTTC
>TRBV19|.|TRBJ2-5|.
CASSIPRPAGETQYF
TGTGCCAGTAGTATTCCTCGGCCGGCTGGGGAGACCCAGTACTTC
>TRBV11-2|.|TRBJ1-2|.
CASSFVTRSSYGYTF
TGTGCCAGCAGCTTCGTAACCCGTTCGTCGTATGGCTACACCTTC
>TRBV7-6|few|TRBJ2-1|.
CASSSRAGLEQFF
TGTGCCAGCAGCTCCCGGGCGGGACTGGAGCAGTTCTTC
>TRBV4-1|.|TRBJ1-4|.
CASSHQGDNEKLFF
TGCGCCAGCAGCCATCAGGGAGATAATGAAAAACTGTTTTTT
>TRBV7-6|.|TRBJ2-5|.
CASSLMGIGQETQYF
TGTGCCAGCAGCTTAATGGGTATAGGGCAAGAGACCCAGTACTTC
>TRBV7-2|many|TRBJ2-2|.
CASSPLFWHTATGELFF
TGTGCCAGCAGCCCACTTTTCTGGCACACCGCCACCGGGGAGCTGTTTTTT
>TRBV12-3/TRBV12-4|.|TRBJ1-2|.
CASQGSNYGYTF
TGTGCCAGCCAAGGGAGTAACTATGGCTACACCTTC
>TRBV7-2|.|TRBJ2-2|.
CASSPQAGTGELFF
TGTGCCAGCAGCCCCCAGGCTGGGACCGGGGAGCTGTTTTTT
>TRBV7-2|.|TRBJ2-2|.
CASTPYGSGELFF
TGTGCCAGCACCCCCTACGGGTCCGGGGAGCTGTTTTTT
>TRBV5-6|few|TRBJ2-7|TRBD1
CASSPYPGQGVYEQYF
TGTGCCAGCAGCCCTTACCCGGGACAGGGTGTCTACGAGCAGTACTTC
>TRBV4-2|.|TRBJ2-7|TRBD1
CASSQGGTGDSYEQYF
TGTGCCAGCAGCCAAGGTGGGACAGGGGACTCCTACGAGCAGTACTTC
>TRBV7-2|.|TRBJ1-2|.
CASSLPYGYTF
TGTGCCAGCAGCTTACCCTATGGCTACACCTTC
>TRBV4-3|.|TRBJ2-5|.
CASSQEPWVGETQYF
TGCGCCAGCAGCCAAGAACCTTGGGTTGGAGAGACCCAGTACTTC
>TRBV6-8|.|TRBJ2-3|TRBD1
CASSEDRAYTDTQYF
TGTGCCAGCAGCGAGGACAGGGCCTACACAGATACGCAGTATTTT
>TRBV7-2|many|TRBJ2-7|.
CASSLIRGTYEQYF
TGTGCCAGCAGCTTGATCCGAGGGACCTACGAGCAGTACTTC
>TRBV19|.|TRBJ2-3|.
CASSSRDRDFTDTQYF
TGTGCCAGTAGTTCACGGGACCGGGATTTCACAGATACGCAGTATTTT
>TRBV19|.|TRBJ1-5|.
CASSIVQGRDFSNQPQHF
TGTGCCAGTAGTATAGTTCAGGGTCGCGATTTTAGCAATCAGCCCCAGCATTTT
>TRBV11-2|.|TRBJ2-4|.
CASSLLPLLWDIQYF
TGTGCCAGCAGCTTATTACCCTTGTTGTGGGACATTCAGTACTTC
>TRBV6-6|.|TRBJ2-7|TRBD1
CASSPLGQGIDEQYF
TGTGCCAGCAGTCCCTTGGGACAGGGAATCGACGAGCAGTACTTC
>TRBV7-9|once|TRBJ1-6|.
CASSPQGNYNSPLHF
TGTGCCAGCAGCCCACAGGGAAACTATAATTCACCCCTCCACTTT
>TRBV7-2|.|TRBJ2-3|TRBD2
CASSSLAGTTDTQYF
TGTGCCAGCAGTTCGTTAGCGGGGACCACAGATACGCAGTATTTT
>TRBV20-1|few|TRBJ2-3|.
CSARFPSASTDTQYF
TGCAGTGCTAGGTTTCCTAGCGCTAGCACAGATACGCAGTATTTT
>TRBV2|.|TRBJ2-3|.
CASTGGARSTDTQYF
TGTGCCAGCACCGGGGGCGCGAGAAGCACAGATACGCAGTATTTT
>TRBV6-1|.|TRBJ2-7|TRBD1
CASSESGQGDEQYF
TGTGCCAGCAGTGAATCGGGACAGGGAGACGAGCAGTACTTC
>TRBV2|few|TRBJ1-5|.
CASKGYAGQPQHF
TGTGCCAGCAAGGGCTATGCCGGTCAGCCCCAGCATTTT
>TRBV28|.|TRBJ1-2|.
CASTFLGVNYGYTF
TGTGCCAGCACCTTTTTGGGGGTTAACTATGGCTACACCTTC
>TRBV7-4|.|TRBJ2-4|TRBD2
CASSLALSGAAKNIQYF
TGTGCCAGCAGCTTAGCCCTTAGCGGGGCAGCCAAAAACATTCAGTACTTC
>TRBV25-1|.|TRBJ2-3|TRBD2
CASSPTSGSKPDTQYF
TGTGCCAGCAGCCCTACTAGCGGGAGTAAGCCAGATACGCAGTATTTT
>TRBV7-2|.|TRBJ1-3|.
CAVIRQGNTIYF
TGTGCAGTAATTCGGCAGGGAAACACCATATATTTT
>TRBV12-3/TRBV12-4|.|TRBJ1-4|.
CASSLGTNNEKLFF
TGTGCCAGCAGCCTGGGGACAAACAATGAAAAACTGTTTTTT
>TRBV6-2/TRBV6-3|.|TRBJ2-7|TRBD2
CASVFLAGGTYEQYF
TGTGCCAGCGTATTCCTGGCGGGAGGTACCTACGAGCAGTACTTC
>TRBV7-9|few|TRBJ2-2|.
CASSYLPSGELFF
TGTGCCAGCAGCTACCTACCCTCCGGGGAGCTGTTTTTT
>TRBV7-9|.|TRBJ2-2|.
CASSSDTTGELFF
TGTGCCAGCAGCTCGGATACAACCGGGGAGCTGTTTTTT
>TRBV12-5|few|TRBJ2-5|.
CASGSIASTSGGETQYF
TGTGCTAGTGGTTCTATCGCCTCGACTAGTGGAGGAGAGACCCAGTACTTC
>TRBV7-9|.|TRBJ1-1|TRBD1
CASRNQGAPDTEAFF
TGTGCCAGCAGAAATCAGGGGGCCCCGGACACTGAAGCTTTCTTT
>TRBV27|.|TRBJ2-1|.
CASSPPWASRLKVYNEQFF
TGTGCCAGCAGTCCCCCATGGGCTAGCCGCCTAAAGGTATACAATGAGCAGTTCTTC
>TRBV3-1|.|TRBJ1-2|TRBD1
CASSRRTGGGYGYTF
TGTGCCAGCAGCCGTAGGACAGGGGGGGGCTATGGCTACACCTTC
>TRBV7-6|.|TRBJ2-5|TRBD2
CASSLPLAGGGETQYF
TGTGCCAGCAGCTTGCCACTAGCGGGAGGTGGTGAGACCCAGTACTTC
>TRBV30|few|TRBJ2-1|TRBD2
CAWVGTSGIKAYNEQFF
TGTGCCTGGGTAGGGACTAGCGGGATCAAAGCCTACAATGAGCAGTTCTTC
>TRBV11-2|many|TRBJ1-1|TRBD1
CASSFFQGAATEAFF
TGTGCCAGCAGCTTTTTTCAGGGGGCAGCCACTGAAGCTTTCTTT